Reported below is one TCR beta chain. This entry comes from a study of blood T cell repertoires in COVID-19. In the study overall: The United States, Italy and Spain supplied acute and convalescent COVID-19 samples. Sample material is recorded as cDNA or gDNA derived from T cells, B-cell-depleted T cells, or PBMCs.

This table comes from immunoSEQ multiplex PCR, and its TCRdb copy is limited to in-frame clones, with some not included. The data contain around 400,000 clones, 80% to 90% of them singletons. The CDR3 has 14 residues. Trimming at V came to 4 bases and at J to 5 bases, leaving 9 bases not matched to a gene. Germline CDR1 reads SQVTM; CDR2 reads ANQGSEA. This clonotype was obtained from a man aged 35-49 years with acute or convalescent COVID-19. Sequencing used peripheral blood. The gene calls are TRBV29-1 and TRBJ2-7, with 9 bases identical to TRBD1. The chain's CDR3 is CSVGRGTGFHEQYF. Here the CDR3 DNA reads TGCAGCGTTGGTAGGGGGACAGGGTTCCACGAGCAGTACTTC.